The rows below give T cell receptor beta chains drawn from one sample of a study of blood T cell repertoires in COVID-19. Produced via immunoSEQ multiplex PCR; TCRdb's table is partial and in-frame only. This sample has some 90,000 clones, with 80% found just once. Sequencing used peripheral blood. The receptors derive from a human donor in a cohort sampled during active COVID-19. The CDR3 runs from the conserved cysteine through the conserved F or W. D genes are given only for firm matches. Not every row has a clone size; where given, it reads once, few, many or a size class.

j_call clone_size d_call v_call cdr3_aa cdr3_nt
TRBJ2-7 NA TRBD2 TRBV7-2 CASSFERGLYEQYF TGTGCCAGCAGCTTCGAGCGGGGACTCTACGAGCAGTACTTC
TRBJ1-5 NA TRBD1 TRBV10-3 CASMTGANQPQHF TGTGCCAGTATGACAGGGGCGAATCAGCCCCAGCATTTT
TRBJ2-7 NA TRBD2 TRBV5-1 CASSGLAGAGYEQYF TGCGCCAGCAGCGGCTTAGCGGGAGCTGGTTACGAGCAGTACTTC
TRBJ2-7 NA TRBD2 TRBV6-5 CASGERGDYEQYF TGTGCCAGCGGGGAGCGGGGAGACTACGAGCAGTACTTC
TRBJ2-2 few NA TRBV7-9 CASSLGQTNTGELFF TGTGCCAGCAGCTTAGGCCAGACGAACACCGGGGAGCTGTTTTTT
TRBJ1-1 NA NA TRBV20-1 CSASLSGYTEAFF TGCAGTGCTAGTTTGTCAGGGTACACTGAAGCTTTCTTT
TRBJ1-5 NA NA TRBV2 CASRKGSSSQPQHF TGTGCCAGCAGAAAGGGGTCCTCAAGCCAGCCCCAGCATTTT
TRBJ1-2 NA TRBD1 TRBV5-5 CASSLGDRTHGYTF TGTGCCAGCAGCTTGGGGGACAGGACCCATGGCTACACCTTC
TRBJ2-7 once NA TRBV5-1 CASSLQSGDEQYF TGCGCCAGCAGCTTGCAATCGGGGGACGAGCAGTACTTC
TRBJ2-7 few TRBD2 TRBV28 CASSSGGSGNYEQYF TGTGCCAGCAGTTCCGGGGGGAGCGGGAACTACGAGCAGTACTTC
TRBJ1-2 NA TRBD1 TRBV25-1 CASSSLQGANYGYTF TGTGCCAGCAGCAGTCTCCAGGGGGCAAACTATGGCTACACCTTC
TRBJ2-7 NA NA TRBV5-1 CASSFLDGGYEQYF TGCGCCAGCAGCTTCTTGGACGGGGGCTACGAGCAGTACTTC
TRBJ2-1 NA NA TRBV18 CASSPGVSAYNEQFF TGTGCCAGCTCACCGGGAGTTTCGGCCTACAATGAGCAGTTCTTC
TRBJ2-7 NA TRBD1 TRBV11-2 CASSSDGVVGTGVYEQYF TGTGCCAGCAGCTCTGACGGGGTAGTCGGGACAGGGGTCTACGAGCAGTACTTC
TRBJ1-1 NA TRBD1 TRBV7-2 CASSPPGQGRAEAFF TGTGCCAGCAGCCCTCCGGGACAGGGGAGGGCTGAAGCTTTCTTT
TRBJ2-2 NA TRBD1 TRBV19 CASSSRDSNTGELFF TGTGCCAGTAGTAGCCGGGACAGTAACACCGGGGAGCTGTTTTTT
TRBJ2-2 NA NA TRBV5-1 CATQAGGTGELFF TGCGCCACCCAGGCCGGGGGCACCGGGGAGCTGTTTTTT
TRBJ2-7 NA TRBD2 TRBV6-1 CASSEALAGARYEQYF TGTGCCAGCAGTGAAGCGCTAGCGGGGGCGCGGTACGAGCAGTACTTC
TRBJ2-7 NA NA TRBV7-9 CASSSSLWSYEQYF TGTGCCAGCAGCTCCAGTCTGTGGTCCTACGAGCAGTACTTC
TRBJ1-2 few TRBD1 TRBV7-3 CASSLTPRTGGDGYTF TGTGCCAGCAGCTTAACCCCCCGGACAGGGGGCGATGGCTACACCTTC
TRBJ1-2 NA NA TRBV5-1 CASSLVAANYGYTF TGCGCCAGCAGCCTGGTGGCAGCTAACTATGGCTACACCTTC